The 26 T cell receptor beta chains presented below share a single source sample, sequenced in a study of cytomegalovirus exposure and HLA in healthy donors. Vbeta (60) and Jbeta (13) primers were used in the PCR. Clones were read by immunoSEQ multiplex PCR, and TCRdb kept only the in-frame ones, dropping some. Found here are around 150,000 clones, 60% to 70% of them singletons; the top ten hold approximately 7%. The sample consisted of PBMCs. These receptors originate from a woman in her sixties or seventies in good health and CMV-seropositive.

The chain combines TRBV28 with TRBJ1-1; D unclear. The V and J ends lost 6 bases and 7 bases respectively, with 9 bases between them. CDR1 MDHEN and CDR2 SYDVKM come from the germline V gene. The CDR3 runs to 11 residues. The CDR3 protein is CASSDQYEAFF. The CDR3 nucleotides read TGTGCCAGCAGCGATCAGTATGAAGCTTTCTTT.

V gene TRBV7-9 combines with J gene TRBJ2-6; 9 positions agree with TRBD2. The trim removed 3 bases at V and 0 bases at J, leaving 9 bases unmatched. CDR3 length: 19 residues. CDR1 SEHNR and CDR2 FQNEAQ come from the germline V gene (reference sequence). The CDR3 protein is CASSFIAGAFTSGANVLTF. As DNA, the CDR3 is TGTGCCAGCAGCTTTATAGCGGGAGCTTTTACCTCTGGGGCCAACGTCCTGACTTTC.

This chain links TRBV7-2 with TRBJ1-3; TRBD1 is a possible D gene (5 bases). Germline values: CDR1 SGHTA, CDR2 FQGNSA. The ends were cut back, 1 base at V and 0 bases at J, with 13 bases in the middle. This CDR3 has 17 amino acids. The CDR3, as DNA: TGTGCCAGCAGCTTAGGAGGGACTTACAGCTCTGGAAACACCATATATTTT. Its translation: CASSLGGTYSSGNTIYF.

The V gene is TRBV4-1, the J gene TRBJ2-7; TRBD2 agrees at 11 bases. Germline CDR1 is MGHRA and CDR2 is YSYEKL. CDR3 length: 16 residues. Trimming cost V 1 base and J 4 bases; bases outside gene matches: 6. This CDR3 is CASSQVLTSGMYEQYF. In nucleotides, the CDR3 is TGCGCCAGCAGCCAAGTTTTGACTAGCGGGATGTACGAGCAGTACTTC.

The table lists this clone with a count of one. J is TRBJ2-3 and V is TRBV7-9; TRBD2 agrees at 8 bases. The length of the CDR3 is 18 residues. The trim removed 7 bases at V and 3 bases at J, leaving 18 bases unmatched. Germline loops: CDR1 SEHNR, CDR2 FQNEAQ (reference sequence). The CDR3 region is CASNRRVSGAGGTDTQYF. The CDR3 bases are TGTGCCAGCAACCGAAGAGTGTCGGGGGCGGGAGGTACAGATACGCAGTATTTT. Filled out from reference TRBV7-9 and TRBJ2-3, the complete variable domain reads DTGVSQNPRHKITKRGQNVTFRCDPISEHNRLYWYRQTLGQGPEFLTYFQNEAQLEKSRLLSDRFSAERPKGSFSTLEIQRTEQGDSAMYLCASNRRVSGAGGTDTQYFGPGTRLTVL.

This chain uses TRBV28 with TRBJ2-3; 8 bases agree with TRBD1. The CDR3 has 13 amino acids. Germline V gene sequence: CDR1 MDHEN, CDR2 SYDVKM. V lost 7 bases, J lost 8 bases, and 8 bases stayed unmatched. In DNA form, the CDR3 reads TGTGCCAGCAAGACAGGGGACCTAGGTACGCAGTATTTT. Translated, it gives CASKTGDLGTQYF.

The V call is TRBV6-5, the J call TRBJ2-2; 10 bases align to TRBD2. Germline CDR1 is MNHEY and CDR2 is SVGAGI. V shed 0 bases and J 4 bases; nucleotides not matched to a gene: 2. There are 16 residues in the CDR3. CDR3 DNA sequence: TGTGCCAGCAGTTACTCGCCTAGCGGGAGCACCGGGGAGCTGTTTTTT. Translation gives CASSYSPSGSTGELFF.

V is TRBV4-3 and J is TRBJ1-1; 8 bases line up with TRBD1. The CDR3 consists of 13 residues. Trimming removed 5 bases from V and 4 bases from J; junction bases left unmatched: 3. Germline CDR1 LGHNA, CDR2 YSLEER. The CDR3 DNA reads as TGCGCCAGCAGCTCCACAGGGGGCACTGAAGCTTTCTTT. It is translated as CASSSTGGTEAFF.

CDR3: CASSPRQVAGGNEQFF. The CDR3 DNA sequence: TGTGCCAGCAGCCCAAGGCAGGTAGCGGGAGGGAATGAGCAGTTCTTC. The chain uses TRBV11-2 and TRBJ2-1, with TRBD2 identical over 11 bases. The V gene end was trimmed by 5 bases and the J gene end by 7 bases; junction bases not matched to a gene: 10. The CDR3 covers 16 residues. Germline CDR1 and CDR2: SGHAT and FQNNGV.

The chain combines TRBV21-1 with TRBJ2-5; TRBD1, the D gene given by the table, was not confirmed from the DNA. TRBV21-1 is labeled a pseudogene. The CDR3 is 15 amino acids. CDR3 loop: CASSNRDTVGKTQYF. CDR3 bases: TGTGCCAGCAGCAACCGGGACACAGTGGGGAAGACCCAGTACTTC.

This chain links TRBV5-6 with TRBJ1-3; D remains unclear. Germline V gene sequence: CDR1 SGHDT, CDR2 YYEEEE. This CDR3 spans 16 amino acids. Trimming shortened V by 0 bases and J by 0 bases, and 10 bases separated the two germline ends. The CDR3 protein is CASSLEGSLSGNTIYF. CDR3 DNA sequence: TGTGCCAGCAGCTTGGAAGGGAGCCTCTCTGGAAACACCATATATTTT.

V gene TRBV6-5 combines with J gene TRBJ1-2; D unresolved. Between the trimmed V and J ends, which lost 7 bases and 5 bases, there was a span of 11 bases. Germline V CDR1 and CDR2: MNHEY, SVGAGI. The CDR3 is 12 amino acids. For the CDR3, the DNA is TGTGCCAGCACCGACGACGGGTATGGCTACACCTTC. Protein product: CASTDDGYGYTF.

The chain links TRBV13 to TRBJ2-7, with TRBD2 matching over 9 bases. CDR1 PRHDT and CDR2 FYEKMQ come from the germline V gene (reference sequence). The CDR3 sequence is 17 residues long. The V segment lost 2 bases and the J segment 0 bases; nucleotides outside the gene matches: 8. The CDR3 here is CASSLWGAGGSSYEQYF. CDR3 coding DNA: TGTGCCAGCAGCTTATGGGGGGCGGGAGGGTCCTCCTACGAGCAGTACTTC.

This clone was recorded a few times. The rearrangement joins TRBV9 to TRBJ2-3, with D perhaps matching TRBD2 (6 bases). In germline, CDR1 is SGDLS, CDR2 YYNGEE. The V end was cut by 4 bases, the J end by 3 bases, with 15 bases between. The CDR3 is made up of 15 amino acids. For the CDR3, the DNA is TGTGCCAGCAGCCCTTCTGGCGGGATTACAGATACGCAGTATTTT. Residues: CASSPSGGITDTQYF.

The chain is built from TRBV27 and TRBJ2-1, with TRBD2 matching 15 bases. Germline CDR1 reads MNHEY; CDR2 reads SMNVEV (reference sequence). The junction had 14 bases not matched to a gene; V was cut back by 3 bases and J by 2 bases. CDR3 length: 21 amino acids. The CDR3 nucleotides are TGTGCCAGCAGTTTTCCCCTCAGAGGACTAGCGGGAGGGCCGGCCTACAATGAGCAGTTCTTC. Translation gives CASSFPLRGLAGGPAYNEQFF.

The genes are TRBV13 and TRBJ2-7; 11 nucleotides align to TRBD2. Trimming cost V 4 bases and J 2 bases; bases outside gene matches: 7. There are 16 residues in the CDR3. Germline lookup yields CDR1 PRHDT and CDR2 FYEKMQ (reference sequence). CDR3 sequence reads: CASSSDLLAGAYEQYF. The CDR3 DNA sequence: TGTGCCAGCAGCTCGGACTTACTAGCGGGAGCCTACGAGCAGTACTTC.

The chain combines TRBV7-2 with TRBJ2-5, with a weak D call TRBD2 (5 bases). This CDR3 is 14 amino acids long. Trimming took off 5 bases at V and 5 bases at J, with 15 bases between the two ends. CDR1 SGHTA and CDR2 FQGNSA come from the germline V gene. Here the CDR3 DNA reads TGTGCCAGCAGCGCGGGTCTAACCGGGGAGACCCAGTACTTC. Its translation: CASSAGLTGETQYF.

V and J are TRBV7-8 and TRBJ2-5; D remains ambiguous. The V gene's germline CDR1 is SGHVS and CDR2 FQNEAQ. This CDR3 has 13 amino acids. The V gene lost 4 bases and the J gene lost 10 bases, with 16 bases spanning the gap. The CDR3: CASSSILKQVQYF. CDR3 DNA sequence: TGTGCCAGCAGCTCGATCCTGAAGCAGGTCCAGTACTTC.

The chain links TRBV5-1 to TRBJ2-1; unclear D gene. The CDR3 is 14 amino acids. Trimming took 0 bases from V and 0 from J, leaving 4 bases between them. The germline V gene encodes CDR1 SGHRS and CDR2 YFSETQ. CDR3 residues: CASSLATSYNEQFF. CDR3 DNA: TGCGCCAGCAGCTTGGCTACCTCCTACAATGAGCAGTTCTTC.

Points on this clone: Within the sample, other DNA sequences also encode this same CDR3. The chain is built from TRBV9 and TRBJ1-1; 8 bases map to TRBD1. Germline CDR1 reads SGDLS; CDR2 reads YYNGEE. V was clipped by 2 bases and J by 1 base; unmatched bases: 1. The CDR3 is 14 amino acids. CDR3 region: CASSVTGANTEAFF. In DNA form, the CDR3 reads TGTGCCAGCAGCGTGACAGGGGCGAACACTGAAGCTTTCTTT.

This clone was seen a handful of times. The gene calls are TRBV27 and TRBJ2-7, with TRBD2 matching 10 bases. CDR1 is MNHEY, CDR2 SMNVEV, per germline (reference sequence). The CDR3 loop spans 13 amino acids. V was clipped by 5 bases and J by 6 bases; unmatched bases: 4. The CDR3 DNA reads as TGTGCCAGCAGTCCCCGGACTAGCGGCGAGCAGTACTTC. This gives the protein CASSPRTSGEQYF.

The V gene is TRBV7-2, the J gene TRBJ2-7, with TRBD1 matching over 10 bases. The CDR3 has 16 residues. V lost 5 bases to trimming and J lost 4 bases; unmatched junction nucleotides: 11. CDR1 is SGHTA, CDR2 FQGNSA, per germline. CDR3 residues: CASSAGPGQGSYEQYF. For the CDR3, the DNA is TGTGCCAGCAGCGCCGGACCGGGACAGGGGAGTTACGAGCAGTACTTC.

The rearrangement uses TRBV7-6 and TRBJ2-2; D possibly corresponds to TRBD1 (6 bases). The CDR3 length is 15 residues. Trimming stripped 2 bases from V and 4 bases from J, with 11 bases between. Germline loops: CDR1 SGHVS, CDR2 FNYEAQ. CDR3 sequence reads: CASSLTQGSTGELFF. The CDR3 nucleotides are TGTGCCAGCAGCTTAACGCAGGGGAGCACCGGGGAGCTGTTTTTT.

The chain employs TRBV6-5 and TRBJ2-3; 10 nucleotides match TRBD2. CDR1 is MNHEY, CDR2 SVGAGI, per germline. The CDR3 contains 15 residues. Trimming took 5 bases from V and 4 from J; bases not matched to a gene: 6. CDR3 residues: CASSPESGRADTQYF. The CDR3 DNA follows: TGTGCCAGCAGTCCAGAAAGCGGGAGGGCAGATACGCAGTATTTT.

The chain employs TRBV28 and TRBJ1-5; 8 bases line up with TRBD1. The CDR3 runs 15 residues. The V and J ends lost 5 bases and 1 base, in that order; junction bases with no gene match: 4. Germline CDR1 and CDR2: MDHEN and SYDVKM. The CDR3 coding sequence is TGTGCCAGCAGTGCGCGACAGGGGAGCAATCAGCCCCAGCATTTT. Its translation: CASSARQGSNQPQHF.

The V call is TRBV9, the J call TRBJ2-7; 10 bases are shared with TRBD1. The CDR3 loop spans 16 amino acids. The germline gives CDR1 SGDLS, CDR2 YYNGEE. The trim removed 4 bases at V and 5 bases at J, leaving 12 bases unmatched. This CDR3 is CASSNRDRGNPHEQYF. The CDR3 nucleotides are TGTGCCAGCAGCAACCGGGACAGGGGAAATCCTCACGAGCAGTACTTC.